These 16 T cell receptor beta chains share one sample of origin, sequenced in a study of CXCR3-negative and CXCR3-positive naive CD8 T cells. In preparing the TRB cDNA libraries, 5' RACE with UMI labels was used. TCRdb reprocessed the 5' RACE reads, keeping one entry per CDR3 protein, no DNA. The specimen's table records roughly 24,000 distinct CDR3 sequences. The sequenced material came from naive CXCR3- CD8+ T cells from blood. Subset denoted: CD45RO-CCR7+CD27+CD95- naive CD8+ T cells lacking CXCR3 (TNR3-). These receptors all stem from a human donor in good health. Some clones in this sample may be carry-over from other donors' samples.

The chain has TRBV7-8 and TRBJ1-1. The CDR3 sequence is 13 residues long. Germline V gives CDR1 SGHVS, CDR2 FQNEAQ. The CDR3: CAGTGLMNTEAFF.

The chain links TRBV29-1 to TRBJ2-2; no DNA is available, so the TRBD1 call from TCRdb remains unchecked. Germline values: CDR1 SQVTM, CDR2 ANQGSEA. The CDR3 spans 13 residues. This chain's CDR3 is CSVGQGEAGELFF.

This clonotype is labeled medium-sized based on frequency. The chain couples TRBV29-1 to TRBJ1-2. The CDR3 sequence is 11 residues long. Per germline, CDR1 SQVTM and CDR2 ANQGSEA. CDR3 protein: CSVGGFDGYTF. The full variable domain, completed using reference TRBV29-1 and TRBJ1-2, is SAVISQKPSRDICQRGTSLTIQCQVDSQVTMMFWYRQQPGQSLTLIATANQGSEATYESGFVIDKFPISRPNLTFSTLTVSNMSPEDSSIYLCSVGGFDGYTFGSGTRLTVV.

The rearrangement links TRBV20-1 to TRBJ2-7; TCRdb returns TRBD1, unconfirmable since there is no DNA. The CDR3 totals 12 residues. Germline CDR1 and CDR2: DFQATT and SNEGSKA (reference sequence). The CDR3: CSADGTGDEQYF.

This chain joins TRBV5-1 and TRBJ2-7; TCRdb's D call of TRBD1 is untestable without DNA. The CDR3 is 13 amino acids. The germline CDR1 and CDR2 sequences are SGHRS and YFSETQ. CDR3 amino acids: CASATGSSYEQYF.

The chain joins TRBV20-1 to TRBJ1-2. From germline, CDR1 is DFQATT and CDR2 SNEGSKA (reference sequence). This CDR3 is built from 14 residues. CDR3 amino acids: CSAADSETNYGYTF.

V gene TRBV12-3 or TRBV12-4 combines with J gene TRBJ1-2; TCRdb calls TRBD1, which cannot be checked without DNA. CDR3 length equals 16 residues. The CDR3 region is CASTPPRTVEGYGYTF.

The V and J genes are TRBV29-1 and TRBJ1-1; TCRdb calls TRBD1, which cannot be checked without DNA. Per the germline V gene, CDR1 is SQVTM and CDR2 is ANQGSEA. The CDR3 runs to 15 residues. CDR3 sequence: CSVEDLPPGGTEAFF.

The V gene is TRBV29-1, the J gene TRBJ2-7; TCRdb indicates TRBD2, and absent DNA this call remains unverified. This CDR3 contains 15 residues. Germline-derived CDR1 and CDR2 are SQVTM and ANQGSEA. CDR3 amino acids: CSVIQAVSGGHEQYF.

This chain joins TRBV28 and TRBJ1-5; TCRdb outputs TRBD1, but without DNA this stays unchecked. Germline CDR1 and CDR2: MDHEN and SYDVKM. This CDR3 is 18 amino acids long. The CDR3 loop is CASSLWSVRQASNQPQHF.

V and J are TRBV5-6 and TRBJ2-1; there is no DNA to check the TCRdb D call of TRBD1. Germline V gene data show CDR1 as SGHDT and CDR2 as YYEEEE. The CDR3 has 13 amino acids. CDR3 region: CASTPVGAGEQFF.

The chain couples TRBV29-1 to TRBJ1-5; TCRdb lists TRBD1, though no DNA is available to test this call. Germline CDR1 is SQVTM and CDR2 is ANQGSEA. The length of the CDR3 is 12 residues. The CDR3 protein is CSVRTGFQPQHF.

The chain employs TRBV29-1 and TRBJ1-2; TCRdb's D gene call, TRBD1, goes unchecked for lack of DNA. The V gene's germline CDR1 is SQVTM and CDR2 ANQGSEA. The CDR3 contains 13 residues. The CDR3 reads CSADRGNYYGYTF.

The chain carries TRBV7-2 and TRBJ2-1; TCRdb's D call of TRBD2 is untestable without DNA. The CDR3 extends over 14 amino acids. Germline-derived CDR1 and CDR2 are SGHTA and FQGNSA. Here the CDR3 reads CASSSDVEGNEQFF.

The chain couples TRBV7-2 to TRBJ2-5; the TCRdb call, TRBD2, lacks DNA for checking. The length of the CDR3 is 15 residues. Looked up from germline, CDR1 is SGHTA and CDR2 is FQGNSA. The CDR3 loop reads CASSSEPGGGETQYF. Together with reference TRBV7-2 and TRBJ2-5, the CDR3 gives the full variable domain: GAGVSQSPSNKVTEKGKDVELRCDPISGHTALYWYRQSLGQGLEFLIYFQGNSAPDKSGLPSDRFSAERTGGSVSTLTIQRTQQEDSAVYLCASSSEPGGGETQYFGPGTRLLVL.

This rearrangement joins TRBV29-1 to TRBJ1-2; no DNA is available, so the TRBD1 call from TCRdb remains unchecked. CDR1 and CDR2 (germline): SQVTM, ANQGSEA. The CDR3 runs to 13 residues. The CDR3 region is CSDAQGLNYGYTF.